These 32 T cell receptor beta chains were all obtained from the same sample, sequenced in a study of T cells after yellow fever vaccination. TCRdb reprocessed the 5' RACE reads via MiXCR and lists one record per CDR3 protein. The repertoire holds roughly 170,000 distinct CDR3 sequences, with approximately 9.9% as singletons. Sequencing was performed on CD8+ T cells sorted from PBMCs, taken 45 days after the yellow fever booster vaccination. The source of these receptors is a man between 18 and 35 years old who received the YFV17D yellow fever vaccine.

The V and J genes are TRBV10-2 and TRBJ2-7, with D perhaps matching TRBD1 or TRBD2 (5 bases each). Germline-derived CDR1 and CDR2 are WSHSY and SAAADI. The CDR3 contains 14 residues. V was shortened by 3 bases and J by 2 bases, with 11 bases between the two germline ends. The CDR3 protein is CASSDPGPPYEQYF. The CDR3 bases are TGCGCCAGCAGTGATCCGGGACCCCCCTACGAGCAGTACTTC.

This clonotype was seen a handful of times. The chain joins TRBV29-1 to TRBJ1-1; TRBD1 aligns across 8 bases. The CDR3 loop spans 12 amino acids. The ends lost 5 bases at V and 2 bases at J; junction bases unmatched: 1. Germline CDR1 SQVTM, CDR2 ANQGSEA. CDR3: CSVTGGNTEAFF. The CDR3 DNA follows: TGCAGCGTTACAGGGGGTAACACTGAAGCTTTCTTT.

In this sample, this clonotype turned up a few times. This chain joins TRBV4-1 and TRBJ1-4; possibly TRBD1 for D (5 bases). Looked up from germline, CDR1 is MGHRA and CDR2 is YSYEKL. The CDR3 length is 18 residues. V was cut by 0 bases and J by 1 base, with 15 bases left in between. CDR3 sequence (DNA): TGCGCCAGCAGCCAAGATATGGGGCGGGGAGAAACTAATGAAAAACTGTTTTTT. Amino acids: CASSQDMGRGETNEKLFF.

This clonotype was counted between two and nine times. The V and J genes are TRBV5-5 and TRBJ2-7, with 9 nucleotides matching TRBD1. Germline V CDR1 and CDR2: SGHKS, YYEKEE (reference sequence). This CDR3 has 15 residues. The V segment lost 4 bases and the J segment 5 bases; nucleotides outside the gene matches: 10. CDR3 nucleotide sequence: TGTGCCAGCAGCGTCACAGGGGGCGCGGGTAACGAGCAGTACTTC. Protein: CASSVTGGAGNEQYF.

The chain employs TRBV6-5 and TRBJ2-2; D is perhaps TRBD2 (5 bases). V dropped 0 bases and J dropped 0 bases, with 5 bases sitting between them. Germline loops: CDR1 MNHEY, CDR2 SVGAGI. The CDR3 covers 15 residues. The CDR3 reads CASSYSLANTGELFF. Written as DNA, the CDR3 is TGTGCCAGCAGTTACTCACTAGCGAACACCGGGGAGCTGTTTTTT.

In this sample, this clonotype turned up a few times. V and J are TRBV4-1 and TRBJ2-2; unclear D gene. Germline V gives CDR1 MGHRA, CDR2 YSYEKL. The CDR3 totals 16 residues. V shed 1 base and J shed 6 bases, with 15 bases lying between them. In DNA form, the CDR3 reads TGCGCCAGCAGCCAAGTGAAGGCCCGGGCGGCCGGGGAGCTGTTTTTT. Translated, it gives CASSQVKARAAGELFF.

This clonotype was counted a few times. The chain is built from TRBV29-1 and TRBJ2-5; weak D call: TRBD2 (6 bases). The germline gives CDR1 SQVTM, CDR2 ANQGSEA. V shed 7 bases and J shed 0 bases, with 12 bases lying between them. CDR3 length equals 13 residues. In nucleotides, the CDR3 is TGCAGCGAAAAATCGGGGGACCAAGAGACCCAGTACTTC. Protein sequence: CSEKSGDQETQYF.

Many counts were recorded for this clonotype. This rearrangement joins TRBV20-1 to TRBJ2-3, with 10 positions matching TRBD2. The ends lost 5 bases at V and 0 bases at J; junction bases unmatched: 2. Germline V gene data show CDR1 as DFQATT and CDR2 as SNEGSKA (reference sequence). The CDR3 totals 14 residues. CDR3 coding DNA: TGCAGTGCTTTTAGCGGGGGGAGCACAGATACGCAGTATTTT. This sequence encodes CSAFSGGSTDTQYF.

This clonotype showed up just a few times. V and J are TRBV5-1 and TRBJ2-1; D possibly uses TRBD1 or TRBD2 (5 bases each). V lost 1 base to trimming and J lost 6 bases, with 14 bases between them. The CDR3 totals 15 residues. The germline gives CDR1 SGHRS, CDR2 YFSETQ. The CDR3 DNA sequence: TGCGCCAGCAGCTTGCGACGGGACCCGGCCAATGAGCAGTTCTTC. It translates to CASSLRRDPANEQFF.

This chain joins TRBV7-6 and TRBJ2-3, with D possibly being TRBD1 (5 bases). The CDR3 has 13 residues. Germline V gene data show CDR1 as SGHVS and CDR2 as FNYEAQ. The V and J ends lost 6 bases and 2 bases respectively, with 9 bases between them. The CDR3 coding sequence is TGTGCCAGCAGAGGGGTTTCCACAGATACGCAGTATTTT. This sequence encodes CASRGVSTDTQYF.

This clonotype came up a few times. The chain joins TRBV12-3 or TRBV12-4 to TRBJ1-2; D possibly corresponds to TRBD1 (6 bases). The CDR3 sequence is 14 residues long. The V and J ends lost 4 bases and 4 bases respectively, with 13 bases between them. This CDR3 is CASSSPGAGYGYTF. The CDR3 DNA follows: TGTGCCAGCAGTTCACCGGGGGCAGGCTATGGCTACACCTTC.

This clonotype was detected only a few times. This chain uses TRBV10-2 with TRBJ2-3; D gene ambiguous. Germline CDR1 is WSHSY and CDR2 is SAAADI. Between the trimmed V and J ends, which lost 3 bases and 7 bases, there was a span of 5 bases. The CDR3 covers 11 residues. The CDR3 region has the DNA TGCGCCAGCAGTGAAGGGTATACGCAGTATTTT. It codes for CASSEGYTQYF.

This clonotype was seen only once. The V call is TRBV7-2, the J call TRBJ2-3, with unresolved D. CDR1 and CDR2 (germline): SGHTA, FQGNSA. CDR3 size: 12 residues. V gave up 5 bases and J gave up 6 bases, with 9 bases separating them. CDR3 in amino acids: CASSQPADTQYF. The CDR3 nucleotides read TGTGCCAGCAGCCAGCCGGCGGATACGCAGTATTTT. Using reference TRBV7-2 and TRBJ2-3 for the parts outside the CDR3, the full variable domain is GAGVSQSPSNKVTEKGKDVELRCDPISGHTALYWYRQSLGQGLEFLIYFQGNSAPDKSGLPSDRFSAERTGGSVSTLTIQRTQQEDSAVYLCASSQPADTQYFGPGTRLTVL.

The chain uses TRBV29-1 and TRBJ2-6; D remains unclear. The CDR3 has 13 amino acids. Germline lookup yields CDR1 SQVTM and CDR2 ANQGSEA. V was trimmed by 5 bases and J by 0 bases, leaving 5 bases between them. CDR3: CSVSDSGANVLTF. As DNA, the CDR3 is TGCAGCGTTTCCGACTCTGGGGCCAACGTCCTGACTTTC.

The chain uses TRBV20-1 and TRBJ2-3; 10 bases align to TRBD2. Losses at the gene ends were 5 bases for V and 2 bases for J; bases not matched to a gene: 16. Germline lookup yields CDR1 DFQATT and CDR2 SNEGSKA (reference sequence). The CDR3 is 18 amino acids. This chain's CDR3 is CSARDVLAGASFTDTQYF. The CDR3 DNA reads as TGCAGTGCTCGGGACGTGCTAGCGGGGGCCTCTTTCACAGATACGCAGTATTTT.

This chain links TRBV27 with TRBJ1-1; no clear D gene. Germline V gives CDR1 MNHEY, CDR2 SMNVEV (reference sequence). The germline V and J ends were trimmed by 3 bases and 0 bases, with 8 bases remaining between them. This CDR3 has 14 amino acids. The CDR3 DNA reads TGTGCCAGCAGTTTTCAGGCCGTGAACACTGAAGCTTTCTTT. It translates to CASSFQAVNTEAFF.

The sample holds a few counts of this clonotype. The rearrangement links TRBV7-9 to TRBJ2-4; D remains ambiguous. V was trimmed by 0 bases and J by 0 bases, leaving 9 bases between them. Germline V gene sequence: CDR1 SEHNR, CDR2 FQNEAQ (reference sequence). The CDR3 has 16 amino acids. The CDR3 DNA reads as TGTGCCAGCAGCTTAGCAAGGGCACTAGCCAAAAACATTCAGTACTTC. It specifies CASSLARALAKNIQYF.

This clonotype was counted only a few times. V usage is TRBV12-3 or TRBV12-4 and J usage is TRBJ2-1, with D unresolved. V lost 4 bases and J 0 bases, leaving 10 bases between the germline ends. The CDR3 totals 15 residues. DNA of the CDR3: TGTGCCAGCAGTTCGACTCAGAGCTCCTACAATGAGCAGTTCTTC. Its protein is CASSSTQSSYNEQFF.

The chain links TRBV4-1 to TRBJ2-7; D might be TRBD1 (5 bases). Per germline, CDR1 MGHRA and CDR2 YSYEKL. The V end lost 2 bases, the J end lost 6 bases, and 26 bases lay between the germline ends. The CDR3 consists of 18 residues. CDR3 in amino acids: CASSQSVGFGDSSSEQYF. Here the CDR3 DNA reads TGCGCCAGCAGCCAATCTGTAGGTTTTGGCGACAGTAGCTCCGAGCAGTACTTC.

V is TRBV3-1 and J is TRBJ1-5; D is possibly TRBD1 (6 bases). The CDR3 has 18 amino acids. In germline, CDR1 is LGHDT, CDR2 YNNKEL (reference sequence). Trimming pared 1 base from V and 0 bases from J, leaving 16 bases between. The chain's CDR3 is CASSQAHRADYSNQPQHF. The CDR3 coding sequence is TGTGCCAGCAGCCAAGCTCACAGGGCCGACTATAGCAATCAGCCCCAGCATTTT.

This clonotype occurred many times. The CDR3 region is CASSDRGAGNTIYF. CDR3 bases: TGTGCCAGCAGCGACCGAGGGGCTGGAAACACCATATATTTT. This sequence joins TRBV2 and TRBJ1-3; possible D gene TRBD1, 5 bases. This CDR3 region has 14 residues. V was shortened by 6 bases and J by 2 bases, with 11 bases between the two germline ends. Germline V gives CDR1 SNHLY, CDR2 FYNNEI. Looking up the rest from reference TRBV2 and TRBJ1-3 gives the full variable domain: EPEVTQTPSHQVTQMGQEVILRCVPISNHLYFYWYRQILGQKVEFLVSFYNNEISEKSEIFDDQFSVERPDGSNFTLKIRSTKLEDSAMYFCASSDRGAGNTIYFGEGSWLTVV.

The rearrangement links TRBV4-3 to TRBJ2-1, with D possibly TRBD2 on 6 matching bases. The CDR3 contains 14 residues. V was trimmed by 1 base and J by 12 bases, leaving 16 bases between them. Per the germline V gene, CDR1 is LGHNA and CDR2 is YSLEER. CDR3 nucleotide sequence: TGCGCCAGCAGCCAAGCCCACCCAGGGAGGTCGCAGTTCTTC. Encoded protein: CASSQAHPGRSQFF.

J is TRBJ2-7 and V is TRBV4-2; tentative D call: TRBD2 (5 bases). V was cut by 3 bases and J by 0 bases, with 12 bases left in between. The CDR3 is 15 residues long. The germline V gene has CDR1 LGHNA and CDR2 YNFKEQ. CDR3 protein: CASSQGQTNSYEQYF. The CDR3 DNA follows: TGTGCCAGCAGCCAGGGCCAGACTAACTCCTACGAGCAGTACTTC.

CDR3 coding DNA: TGTGCCAGCAGCTCCGGACTAGGGTTGGGGGACGAGCAGTACTTC. Translated, it gives CASSSGLGLGDEQYF. The chain is built from TRBV13 and TRBJ2-7, with 7 bases that match TRBD2. With V trimmed by 4 bases and J by 5 bases, 11 bases remained unmatched. Germline loops: CDR1 PRHDT, CDR2 FYEKMQ (reference sequence). The CDR3 consists of 15 residues.

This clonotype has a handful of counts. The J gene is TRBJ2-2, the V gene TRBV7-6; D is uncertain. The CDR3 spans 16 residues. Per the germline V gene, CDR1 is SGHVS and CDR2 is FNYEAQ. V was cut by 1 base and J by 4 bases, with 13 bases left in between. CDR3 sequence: CASSLDVITITGELFF. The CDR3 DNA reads TGTGCCAGCAGCTTAGATGTGATAACAATCACCGGGGAGCTGTTTTTT. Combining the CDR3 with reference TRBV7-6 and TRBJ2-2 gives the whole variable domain GAGVSQSPRYKVTKRGQDVALRCDPISGHVSLYWYRQALGQGPEFLTYFNYEAQQDKSGLPNDRFSAERPEGSISTLTIQRTEQRDSAMYRCASSLDVITITGELFFGEGSRLTVL.

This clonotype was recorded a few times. In nucleotides, the CDR3 is TGTGCCAGCAGCCAACTTGAAGGCGGGGAGCTGTTTTTT. Translating it yields CASSQLEGGELFF. This chain connects TRBV14 to TRBJ2-2; no clear D. CDR1 SGHDN and CDR2 FVKESK come from the germline V gene. This CDR3 has 13 residues. Trimming removed 2 bases from V and 7 bases from J, with 8 bases in between.

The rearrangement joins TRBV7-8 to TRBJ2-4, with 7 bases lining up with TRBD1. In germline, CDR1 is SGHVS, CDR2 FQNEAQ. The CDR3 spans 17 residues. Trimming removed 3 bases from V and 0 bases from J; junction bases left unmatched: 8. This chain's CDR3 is CASSLERQGLAKNIQYF. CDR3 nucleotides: TGTGCCAGCAGCTTGGAAAGACAGGGATTAGCCAAAAACATTCAGTACTTC.

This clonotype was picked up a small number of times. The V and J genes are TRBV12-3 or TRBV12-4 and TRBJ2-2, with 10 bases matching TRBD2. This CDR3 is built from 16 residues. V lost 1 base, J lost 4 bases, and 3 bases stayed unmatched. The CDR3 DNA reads TGTGCCAGCAGTTTAGACCTAGCGGGGGTCACCGGGGAGCTGTTTTTT. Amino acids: CASSLDLAGVTGELFF.

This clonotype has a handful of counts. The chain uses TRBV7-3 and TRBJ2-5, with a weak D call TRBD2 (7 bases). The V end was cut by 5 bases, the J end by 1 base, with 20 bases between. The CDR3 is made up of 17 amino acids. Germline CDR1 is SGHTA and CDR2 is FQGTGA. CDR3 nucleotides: TGTGCCAGCAGCGGATGGGGGCCAGGGACTATCCAAGAGACCCAGTACTTC. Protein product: CASSGWGPGTIQETQYF.

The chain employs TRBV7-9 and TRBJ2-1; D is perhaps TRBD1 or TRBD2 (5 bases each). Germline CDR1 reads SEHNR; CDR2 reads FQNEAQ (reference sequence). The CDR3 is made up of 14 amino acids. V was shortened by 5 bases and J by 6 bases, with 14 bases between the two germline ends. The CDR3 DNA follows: TGTGCCAGCAGCCTCTCGGGGACCGCCAATGAGCAGTTCTTC. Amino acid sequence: CASSLSGTANEQFF.

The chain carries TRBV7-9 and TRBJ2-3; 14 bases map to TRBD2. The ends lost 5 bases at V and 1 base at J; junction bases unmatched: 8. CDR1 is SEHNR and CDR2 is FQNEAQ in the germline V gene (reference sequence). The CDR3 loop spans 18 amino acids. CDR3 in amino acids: CASSPTPGLAGGTDTQYF. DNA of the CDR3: TGTGCCAGCAGCCCGACTCCGGGACTAGCGGGGGGCACAGATACGCAGTATTTT. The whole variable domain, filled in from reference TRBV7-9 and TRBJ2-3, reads DTGVSQNPRHKITKRGQNVTFRCDPISEHNRLYWYRQTLGQGPEFLTYFQNEAQLEKSRLLSDRFSAERPKGSFSTLEIQRTEQGDSAMYLCASSPTPGLAGGTDTQYFGPGTRLTVL.

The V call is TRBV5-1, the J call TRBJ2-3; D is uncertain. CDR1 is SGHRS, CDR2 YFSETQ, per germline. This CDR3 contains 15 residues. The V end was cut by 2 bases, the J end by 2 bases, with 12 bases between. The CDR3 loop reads CASSFRHFFTDTQYF. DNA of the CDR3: TGCGCCAGCAGCTTCCGACATTTTTTCACAGATACGCAGTATTTT. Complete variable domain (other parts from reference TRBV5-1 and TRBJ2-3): KAGVTQTPRYLIKTRGQQVTLSCSPISGHRSVSWYQQTPGQGLQFLFEYFSETQRNKGNFPGRFSGRQFSNSRSEMNVSTLELGDSALYLCASSFRHFFTDTQYFGPGTRLTVL.